This section outlines one TCR beta chain sequence together with its context. The CDR3 contains 14 residues. Trimming removed 3 bases at V and 0 bases at J, with 10 bases between. Germline V gene sequence: CDR1 SGHRS, CDR2 YFSETQ. These data are taken from a study of blood T cell repertoires in COVID-19. The wider study: Samples of COVID-19 (acute and convalescent) were obtained from the United States, Italy and Spain. T cells, B-cell-depleted T cells, or PBMCs provided the cDNA or gDNA that served as material.

Authors' methods: It was from reference gene primer amplification that nucleated cell counts were estimated. Profiling relied on immunoSEQ multiplex PCR, and the TCRdb table lists in-frame clones only, not all of them. That table is the source of V, J and clone size, and D and trimming were worked out from the DNA. Among 150,000 to 200,000 clones listed, about four fifths were seen once. The chain has TRBV5-1 and TRBJ2-7, with no clear D. The sequenced material came from peripheral blood. The source is a man in his 60s with active or convalescent COVID-19. CDR3 coding DNA: TGCGCCAGCAGCTCCGAGTTTAGCTCCTACGAGCAGTACTTC. It codes for CASSSEFSSYEQYF.